The 25 T cell receptor beta chains in this list originate from one sample, sequenced in a study of beta chain features in type 1 diabetes. Study conclusions and caveats: TCRB CDR3s from Type 1 diabetes patients were moderately but significantly shorter in all four CD4+ subsets.

These receptors have no identified antigens. Expressed TCRB transcripts got sequenced, as all isolated RNA was reverse transcribed. The method was immunoSEQ multiplex PCR; TCRdb's version includes in-frame clones alone and lacks a portion of them. This table has 350,000 to 450,000 clones, roughly 12% appearing once. Sequencing was done on a sample of naive CD4+ T cells from blood. Receptors originate from a woman younger than 30 with type 1 diabetes.

In this sample, this clone turned up a few times. The V call is TRBV9, the J call TRBJ2-2, with 10 bases fitting TRBD1. The germline CDR1 and CDR2 sequences are SGDLS and YYNGEE. V was clipped by 0 bases and J by 6 bases; unmatched bases: 5. The CDR3 contains 16 residues. In nucleotides, the CDR3 is TGTGCCAGCAGCGTAGGACAGGGGGCTTGGGCCGGGGAGCTGTTTTTT. This encodes CASSVGQGAWAGELFF.

This clone appeared a few times. The gene calls are TRBV28 and TRBJ1-2; 7 bases are a match to TRBD1. J gave up 5 bases and V 8 bases, and 5 bases lay outside the gene matches. Germline V gene lookup returns CDR1 MDHEN and CDR2 SYDVKM. CDR3 length equals 12 residues. The CDR3 DNA reads TGTGCCAGCCTTTTACAGGGGTATGGCTACACCTTC. This translates into CASLLQGYGYTF.

V is TRBV5-6 and J is TRBJ1-5, with 8 bases lining up with TRBD1. J gave up 7 bases and V 1 base, and 7 bases lay outside the gene matches. The CDR3 loop spans 15 amino acids. CDR1 is SGHDT, CDR2 YYEEEE, per germline. The CDR3: CASSLYDRGTQPQHF. As DNA, the CDR3 is TGTGCCAGCAGCTTGTACGACAGGGGAACACAGCCCCAGCATTTT. The full variable domain, completed using reference TRBV5-6 and TRBJ1-5, is DAGVTQSPTHLIKTRGQQVTLRCSPKSGHDTVSWYQQALGQGPQFIFQYYEEEERQRGNFPDRFSGHQFPNYSSELNVNALLLGDSALYLCASSLYDRGTQPQHFGDGTRLSIL.

This clone was detected only a few times. The chain couples TRBV5-4 to TRBJ2-2, with a possible D match to TRBD2 (6 bases). V lost 4 bases and J 1 base, leaving 11 bases between the germline ends. This CDR3 has 15 residues. Germline V gene lookup returns CDR1 SGHNT and CDR2 YYREEE (reference sequence). In DNA form, the CDR3 reads TGTGCCAGCAGCCCCGGGCGGGGGAACACCGGGGAGCTGTTTTTT. This translates into CASSPGRGNTGELFF.

This clone was detected a few times. This chain connects TRBV14 to TRBJ2-2; D perhaps matches TRBD2 (5 bases). Per the germline V gene, CDR1 is SGHDN and CDR2 is FVKESK. Trimming removed 4 bases at V and 1 base at J, with 10 bases between. The CDR3 covers 15 residues. The CDR3 loop is CASSPDRGNTGELFF. CDR3 sequence (DNA): TGTGCCAGCAGCCCTGACCGGGGGAACACCGGGGAGCTGTTTTTT.

This clone showed up just a few times. The chain uses TRBV7-2 and TRBJ2-7, with D possibly matching TRBD1 (5 bases). The germline gives CDR1 SGHTA, CDR2 FQGNSA. There are 15 residues in the CDR3. V lost 5 bases and J lost 3, with 17 bases in between. CDR3 protein: CASSAPRRAHYEQYF. The CDR3 DNA is TGTGCCAGCAGCGCCCCCCGCAGGGCCCACTACGAGCAGTACTTC.

The rearrangement joins TRBV4-3 to TRBJ1-5; D not certain. The CDR3 is 15 amino acids. The germline V gene has CDR1 LGHNA and CDR2 YSLEER. The V and J ends lost 5 bases and 3 bases respectively, with 14 bases between them. The CDR3 DNA follows: TGCGCCAGCAGCTCGTCCTTTAGCTACAATCAGCCCCAGCATTTT. This gives the protein CASSSSFSYNQPQHF.

This clone turned up a few times. The sample contains more than one DNA sequence encoding this CDR3. The chain recombines TRBV18 with TRBJ1-1, with D unresolved. V lost 3 bases and J 0 bases, leaving 5 bases between the germline ends. Germline-derived CDR1 and CDR2 are KGHSH and LQKENI. This CDR3 is built from 13 residues. CDR3 region: CASSPVVNTEAFF. As DNA, the CDR3 is TGTGCCAGCTCACCCGTTGTGAACACTGAAGCTTTCTTT.

The genes are TRBV25-1 and TRBJ2-3; 7 bases line up with TRBD1. Germline V CDR1 and CDR2: MGHDK, SYGVNS. CDR3 size: 16 residues. V lost 3 bases, J lost 7 bases, and 13 bases stayed unmatched. The CDR3 protein is CASSDYTGVVAYTQYF. In DNA, the CDR3 is TGTGCCAGCAGTGACTACACAGGGGTTGTTGCGTATACGCAGTATTTT.

The chain has TRBV5-6 and TRBJ2-3, with 8 bases fitting TRBD2. V shed 3 bases, J shed 2 bases, and the junction held 14 bases outside the gene matches. CDR3 length: 18 amino acids. The germline CDR1 and CDR2 sequences are SGHDT and YYEEEE. The DNA for the CDR3 is TGTGCCAGCAGCTCGACGGGGGTAGCGGGATCGATCACAGATACGCAGTATTTT. This translates into CASSSTGVAGSITDTQYF.

The gene calls are TRBV29-1 and TRBJ2-1; 13 bases align to TRBD2. The germline gives CDR1 SQVTM, CDR2 ANQGSEA. The CDR3 runs to 19 residues. The junction had 12 bases not matched to a gene; V was cut back by 4 bases and J by 0 bases. The CDR3 loop is CSVGPPPGLAGYSYNEQFF. The CDR3 coding sequence is TGCAGCGTTGGGCCCCCCCCGGGACTAGCGGGATACTCCTACAATGAGCAGTTCTTC.

This chain joins TRBV6-5 and TRBJ2-1, with 7 bases fitting TRBD1. The CDR3 covers 12 residues. J gave up 14 bases and V 4 bases, and 8 bases lay outside the gene matches. The germline gives CDR1 MNHEY, CDR2 SVGAGI. CDR3 sequence reads: CASSSRDSAEFF. Written as DNA, the CDR3 is TGTGCCAGCAGTTCCCGGGACAGCGCCGAGTTCTTC.

This chain links TRBV18 with TRBJ2-5, with D tentatively TRBD1 (7 bases). There are 15 residues in the CDR3. V lost 1 base and J lost 1, with 10 bases in between. Germline loops: CDR1 KGHSH, CDR2 LQKENI. The CDR3 loop reads CASSPRGTVQETQYF. CDR3 sequence (DNA): TGTGCCAGCTCACCACGCGGGACAGTCCAAGAGACCCAGTACTTC.

V and J are TRBV7-2 and TRBJ2-2; the match to TRBD2 covers 9 bases. V dropped 8 bases and J dropped 4; count of bases not matched to a gene: 8. CDR1 SGHTA and CDR2 FQGNSA come from the germline V gene. The CDR3 has 15 residues. CDR3 sequence reads: CASSLAGRLTGELFF. As DNA, the CDR3 is TGTGCCAGCTCTCTAGCGGGAAGGCTCACCGGGGAGCTGTTTTTT.

This clone has more than one count but fewer than ten. The chain carries TRBV10-3 and TRBJ1-1; 12 positions agree with TRBD1. V gave up 10 bases and J gave up 5 bases; unmatched junction bases: 11. The germline gives CDR1 ENHRY, CDR2 SYGVKD. The CDR3 is 15 residues long. CDR3 residues: CATTGTGGLGTEAFF. In DNA, the CDR3 is TGTGCCACGACCGGGACAGGGGGCCTAGGGACTGAAGCTTTCTTT.

This chain uses TRBV29-1 with TRBJ2-3, with D possibly matching TRBD2 (6 bases). V was shortened by 3 bases and J by 6 bases, with 10 bases between the two germline ends. CDR1 SQVTM and CDR2 ANQGSEA come from the germline V gene. The CDR3 is made up of 12 amino acids. The CDR3 region is CSVDRGRDTQYF. As DNA, the CDR3 is TGCAGCGTTGACCGGGGGAGGGATACGCAGTATTTT.

The chain joins TRBV4-3 to TRBJ1-6; the match to TRBD1 covers 9 bases. Germline CDR1 is LGHNA and CDR2 is YSLEER. V lost 3 bases, J lost 4 bases, and 7 bases stayed unmatched. The CDR3 covers 17 residues. The CDR3 loop reads CASSQEGQGDYNSPLHF. The CDR3 bases are TGCGCCAGCAGCCAGGAGGGACAGGGCGATTATAATTCACCCCTCCACTTT.

This chain joins TRBV7-8 and TRBJ2-7; TRBD2 agrees at 7 bases. Germline V gene sequence: CDR1 SGHVS, CDR2 FQNEAQ. V was clipped by 5 bases and J by 6 bases; unmatched bases: 4. CDR3 size: 12 residues. The CDR3 sequence: CASSPTGGEQYF. CDR3 nucleotides: TGTGCCAGCAGCCCTACGGGAGGCGAGCAGTACTTC.

Only a few counts were recorded for this clone. The CDR3 region is CASSPRGWELHDEQFF. The CDR3 bases are TGTGCCAGCTCACCGCGCGGGTGGGAGTTGCACGATGAGCAGTTCTTC. The rearrangement uses TRBV18 and TRBJ2-1; TRBD2 might be the D (5 bases). CDR1 and CDR2 (germline): KGHSH, LQKENI. The germline V and J ends were trimmed by 3 bases and 8 bases, with 20 bases remaining between them. CDR3 length: 16 residues.

The genes are TRBV10-3 and TRBJ1-2, with no clear D. Germline V gives CDR1 ENHRY, CDR2 SYGVKD. With 6 bases removed from V and 2 bases from J, the gap between germline ends came to 13 bases. This CDR3 has 14 residues. The CDR3 is CAIRERTGNYGYTF. DNA of the CDR3: TGTGCCATCAGGGAACGGACGGGGAACTATGGCTACACCTTC.

The rearrangement joins TRBV25-1 to TRBJ2-1, with a weak D call TRBD2 (7 bases). Germline loops: CDR1 MGHDK, CDR2 SYGVNS. The CDR3 is 15 residues long. V lost 8 bases, J lost 2 bases, and 16 bases lay in between. CDR3 residues: CASQRGGGAYNEQFF. In nucleotides, the CDR3 is TGTGCCAGCCAAAGGGGGGGAGGCGCCTACAATGAGCAGTTCTTC.

This clone has just a few counts. This chain connects TRBV7-2 to TRBJ2-1; possible D gene TRBD1, 5 bases. V lost 5 bases, J lost 8 bases, and 16 bases lay in between. The germline V gene has CDR1 SGHTA and CDR2 FQGNSA. The CDR3 spans 14 residues. The chain's CDR3 is CASSPTNQGYEQFF. DNA of the CDR3: TGTGCCAGCAGCCCCACCAATCAGGGTTATGAGCAGTTCTTC.

This clone was detected a few times. One junction end disagrees with the germline gene, perhaps due to a read error. J is TRBJ2-3 and V is TRBV6-6; 14 bases are a match to TRBD2. Germline-derived CDR1 and CDR2 are MNHNY and SVGAGI (reference sequence). This CDR3 comprises 12 residues. The CDR3 sequence is CASSETSGGDLF. DNA for the CDR3: TGTGCCAGCAGTGAGACTAGCGGGGGGGACCTTTTT.

Note on this clone: The sample contains more than one DNA sequence encoding this CDR3. The chain recombines TRBV30 with TRBJ1-5; 7 positions match TRBD1. This CDR3 has 13 residues. Germline assignment: CDR1 GTSNPN and CDR2 SVGIG (reference sequence). With V trimmed by 2 bases and J by 4 bases, 2 bases remained unmatched. Here the CDR3 reads CAWSPTGNQPQHF. The DNA for the CDR3 is TGTGCCTGGAGTCCGACAGGGAATCAGCCCCAGCATTTT. Using reference TRBV30 and TRBJ1-5 for the parts outside the CDR3, the full variable domain is SQTIHQWPATLVQPVGSPLSLECTVEGTSNPNLYWYRQAAGRGLQLLFYSVGIGQISSEVPQNLSASRPQDRQFILSSKKLLLSDSGFYLCAWSPTGNQPQHFGDGTRLSIL.

The chain carries TRBV4-2 and TRBJ2-7; D may be TRBD2 (6 bases). This CDR3 comprises 13 residues. Germline V gene sequence: CDR1 LGHNA, CDR2 YNFKEQ. The ends were cut back, 4 bases at V and 6 bases at J, with 13 bases in the middle. The CDR3 reads CASSRNPSVEQYF. CDR3 bases: TGTGCCAGCAGCCGGAACCCTAGCGTCGAGCAGTACTTC.